This T cell receptor (beta chain) derives from a study of blood T cells in healthy people across ages. Primed by a sample-barcoded 5' primer and a J-beta primer mix, a second PCR proceeded for roughly 6 to 12 cycles. TCRdb processed the 5' RACE reads anew with MiXCR; each CDR3 protein has one entry. The sample contains 500,000 to 700,000 distinct CDR3 sequences, about 28% of which appear only once. A word on this clonotype: A much bigger clone sits one base away, suggesting this may be a read error.

This receptor was taken from an elderly woman in good health. Input material: blood.

The CDR3 DNA follows: TGCAGTGCTAGGGTACTAGCGGGCGGCTACAATGAGCAGTACTTC. Protein: CSARVLAGGYNEQYF. The chain is built from TRBV20-1 and TRBJ2-7, with TRBD2 matching over 9 bases. The CDR3 length is 15 residues. CDR1 and CDR2 from the germline V gene are DFQATT and SNEGSKA (reference sequence). Trimming took 3 bases from V and 7 from J; bases not matched to a gene: 13.